Sequencing of this T cell receptor beta chain was carried out in a study of shared clonotypes between healthy human individuals. The split of CD4+ cells yielded CD45RA+ naive and CD45RA-negative memory subsets. Study results and caveats: The researchers took only blood, and tissue repertoires probably look different. Compared with clonotypes that all four donors shared, non-shared clonotypes had lower generation probabilities.

This clone was found a few times. Its antigen is currently unknown. Several immunoSEQ plates held equal portions of the genomic DNA taken from each subset. TCRdb keeps only in-frame clones here, not all; method: immunoSEQ multiplex PCR. The data contain a few million clones, approximately 90% of them singletons. Input material: naive CD4+ T cells sorted from blood. Indicated subset: CD45RA+ positively selected. The clonotype originates from a man aged 18-30 years in good health.

For the CDR3, the DNA is TGTGCCAGCACCCAACAGGGGGTCACGAGTTCCTATGGCTACACCTTC. Protein sequence: CASTQQGVTSSYGYTF. The chain has TRBV7-9 and TRBJ1-2; TRBD1 agrees at 8 bases. Unmatched junction bases numbered 14, after V lost 7 bases and J lost 4 bases. CDR3 length: 16 residues. The germline V gene has CDR1 SEHNR and CDR2 FQNEAQ (reference sequence).